The rows below give T cell receptor beta chains drawn from one sample of a study of graft-versus-host responses after intestinal transplantation. This table comes from immunoSEQ multiplex PCR, and its TCRdb copy is limited to in-frame clones, with some not included. Of 10,000 to 15,000 clones in the sample, about 29% were seen once. The sequencing used alloreactive CD8+ T cells from a mixed lymphocyte reaction culture, collected before intestinal transplant. The receptors stem from a human patient who received an intestinal transplant. Each CDR3 is given with its conserved first and last residue. Fields, in order: clone size, D gene, J gene, V gene, CDR3 DNA, CDR3 protein. The D gene is left open where the match is weak. A clone size is listed for some rows: how often the clone was seen (once, few, many), or a class if it is expanded.

few	-	TRBJ2-1	TRBV6-5	TGTGCCAGCAGTTACTCGACGGGGGGCCCCTACACTGAGCAGTTCTTC	CASSYSTGGPYTEQFF
-	-	TRBJ1-2	TRBV28	TGTGCCAGCAGTTTATGGATACCCGCCAGGGTTTATGGCTACACCTTC	CASSLWIPARVYGYTF
medium-sized	TRBD1	TRBJ1-2	TRBV6-5	TGTGCCAGCAGTGGGACAGGGGGCTATGGCTACACCTTC	CASSGTGGYGYTF
-	TRBD1	TRBJ2-7	TRBV5-1	TGCGCCAGCAGCTTGGATCTGGGACAGTTTTCCTACGAGCAGTACTTC	CASSLDLGQFSYEQYF
-	TRBD1	TRBJ2-7	TRBV19	TGTGCCAGTAGTATTATCGGGACAGGGATCTACGAGCAGTACTTC	CASSIIGTGIYEQYF
-	TRBD2	TRBJ2-4	TRBV12-5	TGTGCTAGTGGTTTGGAGGAGCGGGGGGGGAAAAACATTCAGTACTTC	CASGLEERGGKNIQYF
-	-	TRBJ1-4	TRBV7-9	TGTGCCAGCAGCTTGGGACCACGGGACCTTAATGAAAAACTGTTTTTT	CASSLGPRDLNEKLFF
-	TRBD2	TRBJ2-3	TRBV7-9	TGTGCCAGCAGCGAGGGACTAGGTCTGCTGGTTACGCAGTATTTT	CASSEGLGLLVTQYF
-	TRBD2	TRBJ2-7	TRBV4-1	TGCGCCAGCAGCCAAGTTGCGGGGGCCTACGAGCAGTACTTC	CASSQVAGAYEQYF
-	-	TRBJ2-7	TRBV9	TGTGCCAGCAGCGTAGGGGGACACTCCTACGAGCAGTACTTC	CASSVGGHSYEQYF
large	-	TRBJ2-7	TRBV11-2	TGTGCCAGCAGCTTCGGGTCGGCCTTGGCCTACGAGCAGTACTTC	CASSFGSALAYEQYF
few	-	TRBJ2-5	TRBV11-2	TGTGCCAGCAGCCGCCGCCCCCGCGGACAGACCCAGTACTTC	CASSRRPRGQTQYF
-	-	TRBJ1-2	TRBV6-6	TGTGCCAGCAGTTACGGGACCGTTTTAAGGCGGGGCTACACCTTC	CASSYGTVLRRGYTF
-	-	TRBJ2-6	TRBV1	TGCACCAGCAGTACAATATGTTTGTGCACAAGTCGGGCCAACGTCCTGACTTTC	CTSSTICLCTSRANVLTF
-	-	TRBJ2-7	TRBV4-2	TGTGCCAGCAGCCCCTCCTACGAGCAGTACTTC	CASSPSYEQYF
medium-sized	TRBD1	TRBJ2-7	TRBV6-5	TGTGCCAGCGCGCCGGGGACAGTGTCCTACGAGCAGTACTTC	CASAPGTVSYEQYF
medium-sized	-	TRBJ1-5	TRBV2	TGTGCCAGCAGTGAACGGGGCGGGAATCAGCCCCAGCATTTT	CASSERGGNQPQHF
-	-	TRBJ2-7	TRBV7-6	TGTGCCAGCAGCTTACTTCGTGCTACTAAGAAGTACTTC	CASSLLRATKKYF
-	-	TRBJ2-7	TRBV4-3	TGCGCCAGCAGCCAAGGGGGACTCCTCAGCTCCTACGAGCAGTACTTC	CASSQGGLLSSYEQYF
-	-	TRBJ1-1	TRBV15	TGTGCCACCAGCACCTGGGCAGAGAACACTGAAGCTTTCTTT	CATSTWAENTEAFF
-	-	TRBJ1-1	TRBV28	TGTGCCAGCAGTTTGACGGGGGCGGGTACTGAAGCTTTCTTT	CASSLTGAGTEAFF
-	-	TRBJ2-1	TRBV10-1	TGCGCCAGCAGTTTTTACGTCATGGGTGAGCAGTTCTTC	CASSFYVMGEQFF
once	TRBD1	TRBJ2-7	TRBV11-2	TGTGCCAGCAGCTCCGCGTGGGACAGGGGAGCCTACGAGCAGTACTTC	CASSSAWDRGAYEQYF
-	-	TRBJ1-3	TRBV2	TGTGCCAGCAGTGTAGCCGGCAGGGCAGGTGGAAACACCATATATTTT	CASSVAGRAGGNTIYF
-	TRBD1	TRBJ1-2	TRBV6-1	TGTGCCAGCAGTGACGGGACAGGGGGCAACTATGGCTACACCTTC	CASSDGTGGNYGYTF
few	-	TRBJ2-7	TRBV4-1	TGCGCCAGCAGTCCCGTAGACCTCAGCTCCTACGAGCAGTACTTC	CASSPVDLSSYEQYF
-	TRBD2	TRBJ2-5	TRBV7-7	TGTGCTAGCAGCTATGGGACTAGCGGGAGGATTGAGACCCAGTACTTC	CASSYGTSGRIETQYF
few	-	TRBJ2-3	TRBV7-7	TGTGCCAGCAGCTTGTTTGACACAGATACGCAGTATTTT	CASSLFDTDTQYF
-	TRBD1	TRBJ1-2	TRBV5-1	TGCGCCAGCAGCTTCCACAGGGGAATTCATAACGGCTACACCTTC	CASSFHRGIHNGYTF
-	TRBD2	TRBJ2-7	TRBV4-1	TGCGCCAGCAGCCAAGGTCGGCGGGGGTTTTACGAGCAGTACTTC	CASSQGRRGFYEQYF
-	-	TRBJ2-7	TRBV13	TGTGCCAGCAGCTTTAAGTACGAGCAGTACTTC	CASSFKYEQYF
-	-	TRBJ1-3	TRBV6-1	TGTGCCAGCAGTTTACAGGGTTCCGCTGGAAACACCATATATTTT	CASSLQGSAGNTIYF
-	-	TRBJ2-7	TRBV5-1	TGTGCCAGCAGCTTGGAGGGATCGGGGGAGCAGTACTTC	CASSLEGSGEQYF
-	-	TRBJ1-1	TRBV28	TGTGCCAGCACCTTGGGGGGAAACACTGAAGCTTTCTTT	CASTLGGNTEAFF
few	-	TRBJ1-4	TRBV10-2	TGCGCCAGCGCGGGTGGGGGGACTAATGAAAAACTGTTTTTT	CASAGGGTNEKLFF
-	-	TRBJ1-2	TRBV27	TGTGCCAGCAGGCCGACCCGCCTCTATGGCTACACCTTC	CASRPTRLYGYTF